These 26 T cell receptor beta chains were all obtained from the same sample, sequenced in a study of blood T cells in healthy people across ages. A second PCR, run for about 7 to 11 cycles, used a sample-barcoded 5' primer plus a J-beta primer mix. One entry per CDR3 protein, called by TCRdb with MiXCR from the 5' RACE reads. The table includes around 1.5 million distinct CDR3 sequences, approximately 32% detected once. The sequenced material came from blood. All receptors come from a woman aged 30 to 39 in good health.

This chain connects TRBV6-5 to TRBJ2-1; D assignment may be TRBD1 or TRBD2 (5 bases each). Germline values: CDR1 MNHEY, CDR2 SVGAGI. V was pared by 6 bases and J by 8 bases, with 23 bases between. The CDR3 runs to 16 residues. Here the CDR3 reads CASSRYGPSRDHEQFF. CDR3 sequence (DNA): TGTGCCAGCAGCCGCTACGGACCATCCAGGGACCATGAGCAGTTCTTC.

Only a few counts were recorded for this clonotype. The chain is built from TRBV14 and TRBJ1-1; 9 nucleotides match TRBD1. CDR3 length equals 14 residues. Unmatched junction bases numbered 11, after V lost 5 bases and J lost 10 bases. Germline CDR1 SGHDN, CDR2 FVKESK. CDR3 nucleotides: TGTGCCAGCAGCTCCGGGACAGGGTCTATTGGAGCTTTCTTT. It encodes CASSSGTGSIGAFF. Together with reference TRBV14 and TRBJ1-1, the CDR3 gives the full variable domain: EAGVTQFPSHSVIEKGQTVTLRCDPISGHDNLYWYRRVMGKEIKFLLHFVKESKQDESGMPNNRFLAERTGGTYSTLKVQPAELEDSGVYFCASSSGTGSIGAFFGQGTRLTVV.

Only a few counts were recorded for this clonotype. The chain is built from TRBV7-9 and TRBJ2-1, with D uncertain. Trimming took 2 bases from V and 6 from J, leaving 11 bases between them. Germline assignment: CDR1 SEHNR and CDR2 FQNEAQ (reference sequence). The CDR3 totals 14 residues. CDR3: CASSLTASGNEQFF. DNA of the CDR3: TGTGCCAGCAGCTTAACTGCATCCGGCAATGAGCAGTTCTTC.

The CDR3 DNA reads TGTGCCAGCAGCTTAAGGGTAACCAACGAGCAGTACTTC. It encodes CASSLRVTNEQYF. V gene TRBV5-5 combines with J gene TRBJ2-7; D ambiguous. The ends were cut back, 2 bases at V and 5 bases at J, with 11 bases in the middle. The CDR3 is made up of 13 amino acids. The germline gives CDR1 SGHKS, CDR2 YYEKEE (reference sequence).

V gene TRBV27 combines with J gene TRBJ2-7; a weak D match, TRBD1 (5 bases). The V end lost 3 bases, the J end lost 5 bases, and 14 bases lay between the germline ends. CDR3 size: 14 residues. Germline loops: CDR1 MNHEY, CDR2 SMNVEV (reference sequence). CDR3 in DNA: TGTGCCAGCAGTTTTTACCAGGGCCGAGACGAGCAGTACTTC. It encodes CASSFYQGRDEQYF.

Written as DNA, the CDR3 is TGCAGTGCTAAGAGATATGGGCACTTGAACACTGAAGCTTTCTTT. It codes for CSAKRYGHLNTEAFF. The rearrangement joins TRBV20-1 to TRBJ1-1; D gene uncertain. Germline assignment: CDR1 DFQATT and CDR2 SNEGSKA (reference sequence). Deletions cut 4 bases from V and 0 bases from J, with 15 bases between. This CDR3 has 15 residues.

The rearrangement links TRBV11-2 to TRBJ1-2; D perhaps matches TRBD1 (6 bases). The germline CDR1 and CDR2 sequences are SGHAT and FQNNGV. Trimming pared 0 bases from V and 3 bases from J, leaving 14 bases between. This CDR3 is 16 amino acids long. As DNA, the CDR3 is TGTGCCAGCAGCTTAGAAACGCGGACAGCTTACTATGGCTACACCTTC. This encodes CASSLETRTAYYGYTF.

The rearrangement links TRBV3-1 to TRBJ2-3; possibly TRBD2 for D (7 bases). This CDR3 contains 16 residues. Trimming stripped 10 bases from V and 3 bases from J, with 23 bases between. Germline V lookup: CDR1 LGHDT, CDR2 YNNKEL (reference sequence). The CDR3 protein is CANRRDGGPVTDTQYF. CDR3 DNA sequence: TGTGCCAACAGGAGGGACGGGGGGCCGGTAACAGATACGCAGTATTTT.

The chain links TRBV11-1 to TRBJ2-7, with TRBD2 matching 10 bases. In germline, CDR1 is SGHAT, CDR2 FQDESV (reference sequence). V dropped 4 bases and J dropped 1; count of bases not matched to a gene: 4. The CDR3 consists of 15 residues. The CDR3 DNA follows: TGTGCCAGCAGCTCTAGCGGGAGTGTGTCCTACGAGCAGTACTTC. Protein sequence: CASSSSGSVSYEQYF.

The chain recombines TRBV20-1 with TRBJ2-5; D gene unclear. The length of the CDR3 is 13 residues. The germline CDR1 and CDR2 sequences are DFQATT and SNEGSKA (reference sequence). V was clipped by 4 bases and J by 3 bases, with 12 bases between them. The CDR3 DNA reads as TGCAGTGCTACCCGGACCCTCAAAGAGACCCAGTACTTC. Its translation: CSATRTLKETQYF.

In its sample, this clonotype was seen a few times. For the CDR3, the DNA is TGCAGTGCTAGTCGAGGGGATGTCGATGGCTACACCTTC. Its protein product is CSASRGDVDGYTF. The chain recombines TRBV20-1 with TRBJ1-2; possibly TRBD1 for D (5 bases). CDR3 length: 13 residues. The V gene's germline CDR1 is DFQATT and CDR2 SNEGSKA (reference sequence). The germline V and J ends were trimmed by 3 bases and 6 bases, with 14 bases remaining between them.

In this sample, this clonotype turned up many times. The chain uses TRBV4-2 and TRBJ2-1, with D tentatively TRBD1 or TRBD2 (8 bases each). V was pared by 4 bases and J by 5 bases, with 27 bases between. The germline CDR1 and CDR2 sequences are LGHNA and YNFKEQ. This CDR3 has 19 residues. The CDR3 DNA is TGTGCCAGCAGCCCCCTGGCGATTAGCGGGACAGGCAGTAACAATGAGCAGTTCTTC. Translated, it gives CASSPLAISGTGSNNEQFF.

This chain connects TRBV5-1 to TRBJ1-2, with D uncertain. The CDR3 spans 13 residues. Trimming removed 4 bases at V and 3 bases at J, with 10 bases between. Germline V lookup: CDR1 SGHRS, CDR2 YFSETQ. CDR3 DNA: TGCGCCAGCAGCGGCAAGGTTGACTATGGCTACACCTTC. Its protein product is CASSGKVDYGYTF. The complete variable domain, with remaining parts taken from reference TRBV5-1 and TRBJ1-2, reads KAGVTQTPRYLIKTRGQQVTLSCSPISGHRSVSWYQQTPGQGLQFLFEYFSETQRNKGNFPGRFSGRQFSNSRSEMNVSTLELGDSALYLCASSGKVDYGYTFGSGTRLTVV.

The J gene is TRBJ2-5, the V gene TRBV29-1; no reliable D call. CDR1 is SQVTM, CDR2 ANQGSEA, per germline. The CDR3 covers 12 residues. The CDR3, as DNA: TGCAGTGCTGTTTATTTACAAGAGACCCAGTACTTC. This sequence encodes CSAVYLQETQYF.

The V and J genes are TRBV29-1 and TRBJ1-4; no clear D gene. The CDR3 length is 13 residues. Germline CDR1 reads SQVTM; CDR2 reads ANQGSEA. Trimming left V 6 bases short and J 7 bases short, with 15 bases between. The chain's CDR3 is CSVSGVSGEKLFF. The DNA of the CDR3 is TGCAGCGTCAGCGGGGTATCCGGTGAAAAACTGTTTTTT.

About this clonotype itself: At one boundary the junction diverges from the germline segment, which might be a read error. The gene calls are TRBV10-3 and TRBJ1-2; 9 bases agree with TRBD1. CDR1 ENHRY and CDR2 SYGVKD come from the germline V gene. This CDR3 has 15 residues. For the CDR3, the DNA is TGTGCCGTCAGTGAGCCGGGACAGGGACGGTTCGGCTACACCTTC. It codes for CAVSEPGQGRFGYTF.

This clonotype has more than one count but fewer than ten. The gene calls are TRBV6-5 and TRBJ1-1; maybe TRBD1 (6 bases). Germline-derived CDR1 and CDR2 are MNHEY and SVGAGI. CDR3 length: 15 amino acids. V was trimmed by 5 bases and J by 5 bases, leaving 18 bases between them. In DNA form, the CDR3 reads TGTGCCAGCAGTGGCTCCAAGGGGGTCGGGACTGAAGCTTTCTTT. It is translated as CASSGSKGVGTEAFF.

The chain has TRBV9 and TRBJ1-1; D gene ambiguous. The germline gives CDR1 SGDLS, CDR2 YYNGEE. The CDR3 is made up of 13 amino acids. V was cut by 5 bases and J by 6 bases, with 14 bases left in between. In DNA, the CDR3 is TGTGCCAGCAGTCGTACATGGGGTTCTGAAGCTTTCTTT. Protein product: CASSRTWGSEAFF.

This clonotype appeared a single time. This chain connects TRBV29-1 to TRBJ2-1; 8 nucleotides line up with TRBD1. CDR1 is SQVTM, CDR2 ANQGSEA, per germline. V trimming: 3 bases; J trimming: 3 bases; junction bases outside the gene matches: 7. The CDR3 length is 15 residues. The CDR3 nucleotides are TGCAGCGTTGACCTCCGACAGGGGTTCTACAATGAGCAGTTCTTC. It encodes CSVDLRQGFYNEQFF.

CDR3 nucleotide sequence: TGTGCCAGCGAGCGGGGGTCCAACACCGGGGAGCTGTTTTTT. It codes for CASERGSNTGELFF. The chain recombines TRBV6-5 with TRBJ2-2; the match to TRBD2 covers 8 bases. The CDR3 runs to 14 residues. Looked up from germline, CDR1 is MNHEY and CDR2 is SVGAGI. Unmatched junction bases numbered 4, after V lost 8 bases and J lost 2 bases.

The genes are TRBV20-1 and TRBJ2-3, with 7 nucleotides matching TRBD2. Looked up from germline, CDR1 is DFQATT and CDR2 is SNEGSKA (reference sequence). Trimming at V came to 5 bases and at J to 4 bases, leaving 9 bases not matched to a gene. The CDR3 length is 14 residues. The CDR3 DNA is TGCAGTGCTCGGAGCGGGGCTAGCGCAGATACGCAGTATTTT. Its protein is CSARSGASADTQYF.

The sample holds a few counts of this clonotype. The genes are TRBV28 and TRBJ2-1, with 11 nucleotides matching TRBD2. The CDR3 totals 19 residues. CDR1 MDHEN and CDR2 SYDVKM come from the germline V gene. With V trimmed by 7 bases and J by 0 bases, 14 bases remained unmatched. This CDR3 reads CASTSTASGRPSSYNEQFF. CDR3 coding DNA: TGTGCCAGCACCTCGACGGCTAGCGGGAGGCCGAGCTCCTACAATGAGCAGTTCTTC.

This clonotype was seen a few times. The V and J genes are TRBV6-1 and TRBJ2-7, with 8 bases lining up with TRBD1. CDR1 is MNHNS and CDR2 is SASEGT in the germline V gene. Trimming cost V 7 bases and J 2 bases; bases outside gene matches: 13. This CDR3 comprises 16 residues. The DNA for the CDR3 is TGTGCCAGCATTTTAAGGACAGGGACAAATCCCTACGAGCAGTACTTC. As protein: CASILRTGTNPYEQYF.

The J gene is TRBJ2-1, the V gene TRBV7-9; no clear D. The CDR3 sequence is 11 residues long. Per the germline V gene, CDR1 is SEHNR and CDR2 is FQNEAQ (reference sequence). Trimming shortened V by 5 bases and J by 13 bases, and 12 bases separated the two germline ends. The CDR3 loop is CASSPPPRQFF. The CDR3 DNA sequence: TGTGCCAGCAGCCCCCCCCCTCGACAGTTCTTC.

The genes are TRBV12-3 or TRBV12-4 and TRBJ2-3; D unresolved. V lost 3 bases, J lost 6 bases, and 10 bases lay in between. This CDR3 has 13 amino acids. CDR3 nucleotides: TGTGCCAGCAGTTTGTCAGTTTCCGATACGCAGTATTTT. Translating gives CASSLSVSDTQYF.

This clonotype was recorded at least ten times. The CDR3 region is CASSSDRGNYGYTF. CDR3 DNA sequence: TGTGCCAGCAGCTCGGACAGGGGGAACTATGGCTACACCTTC. The chain couples TRBV5-6 to TRBJ1-2, with 10 bases aligning to TRBD1. Per the germline V gene, CDR1 is SGHDT and CDR2 is YYEEEE. V lost 3 bases and J lost 2; bases outside the gene matches: 1. This CDR3 is 14 amino acids long.